One T cell receptor (beta chain) is described in this entry. One end of the junction fails to match germline, which may point to a read error. These data come from a study of blood T cells in healthy people across ages. With a J-beta primer mix and a sample-barcoded 5' primer, a second PCR ran 7 to 11 cycles. Via MiXCR, TCRdb re-called the 5' RACE reads, giving one row per CDR3 protein. The sample has 980,000 or so distinct CDR3 sequences, around 46% seen once; the top ten hold around 15%. The CDR3 has 16 amino acids. The V gene's germline CDR1 is MGHRA and CDR2 YSYEKL. The material sequenced was blood. This rearrangement joins TRBV4-1 to TRBJ1-2; D is uncertain. The TCR was taken from a man between 25 and 39 years old in good health. DNA of the CDR3: TGCGCCAGCAGCCAAGATCTTTTCACCTCGATCTATAGCTACACCTTC. Translation: CASSQDLFTSIYSYTF.